Each of the 20 T cell receptor beta chains below was sequenced from the same sample in a study of beta chain features in type 1 diabetes. Reverse transcribing all isolated RNA meant expressed TCRB transcripts were sequenced. This table comes from immunoSEQ multiplex PCR, and its TCRdb copy is limited to in-frame clones, with some not included. Here the sample spans hundreds of thousands of clones, under 15% being singletons. Overall study findings and caveats: In every one of the four CD4+ subsets, TCRB CDR3s were moderately but significantly shorter in Type 1 diabetes patients.

Their specific antigens are unknown. Sequencing was performed on naive CD4+ T cells from blood. The receptors originated from a man younger than 30 with type 1 diabetes.

The J gene is TRBJ2-7, the V gene TRBV5-4; 8 nucleotides agree with TRBD2. CDR1 is SGHNT, CDR2 YYREEE, per germline (reference sequence). Germline trimming cut 4 bases from V and 1 base from J; bases unmatched to any gene: 10. CDR3 length: 16 residues. CDR3 in amino acids: CASSQETSDLSYEQYF. The CDR3 DNA reads as TGTGCCAGCAGCCAGGAGACTAGCGACCTTTCCTACGAGCAGTACTTC.

Only a few counts were recorded for this clone. The chain uses TRBV30 and TRBJ1-1; 7 bases agree with TRBD1. This CDR3 contains 16 residues. Germline lookup yields CDR1 GTSNPN and CDR2 SVGIG (reference sequence). V shed 3 bases and J 1 base; nucleotides not matched to a gene: 11. This chain's CDR3 is CAWRSTGAGGNTEAFF. The CDR3 DNA reads as TGTGCCTGGAGATCTACAGGGGCAGGGGGGAACACTGAAGCTTTCTTT.

V is TRBV7-9 and J is TRBJ1-1; a possible D gene is TRBD1 (5 bases). The V end was cut by 6 bases, the J end by 4 bases, with 12 bases between. Germline assignment: CDR1 SEHNR and CDR2 FQNEAQ (reference sequence). The CDR3 is made up of 13 amino acids. In DNA form, the CDR3 reads TGTGCCAGCAGGGGTGAGGGGCCCACTGAAGCTTTCTTT. Amino acid sequence: CASRGEGPTEAFF.

A few counts support this clone. The rearrangement links TRBV7-9 to TRBJ2-5, with D possibly TRBD1 on 6 matching bases. The V gene's germline CDR1 is SEHNR and CDR2 FQNEAQ (reference sequence). This CDR3 has 15 residues. Trimming shortened V by 5 bases and J by 5 bases, and 18 bases separated the two germline ends. The CDR3: CASSPWTDSKETQYF. CDR3 in DNA: TGTGCCAGCAGCCCCTGGACAGATTCGAAGGAGACCCAGTACTTC.

This clone has only a few counts. Its ends do not fully match the called genes, so a read error is possible. This chain joins TRBV7-9 and TRBJ1-2; possibly TRBD1 for D (6 bases). CDR1 is SEHNR, CDR2 FQNEAQ, per germline (reference sequence). The CDR3 has 12 amino acids. Here the CDR3 reads CASSSTDSQHAF. The DNA of the CDR3 is TGTGCCAGCAGCTCAACGGACAGCCAGCACGCCTTC.

This clone was seen more than once but under ten times. The chain joins TRBV6-1 to TRBJ2-3; D is perhaps TRBD1 (6 bases). Per the germline V gene, CDR1 is MNHNS and CDR2 is SASEGT. This CDR3 has 14 residues. Between the trimmed V and J ends, which lost 7 bases and 0 bases, there was a span of 11 bases. The DNA for the CDR3 is TGTGCCAGCAATACAGGGCTGAGCACAGATACGCAGTATTTT. The encoded protein is CASNTGLSTDTQYF.

In this sample, this clone turned up a few times. The CDR3 region is CASSLEWANSGNTIYF. CDR3 in DNA: TGTGCCAGCAGCTTGGAGTGGGCTAACTCTGGAAACACCATATATTTT. J is TRBJ1-3 and V is TRBV5-6; D not resolved. This CDR3 comprises 16 residues. With 0 bases removed from V and 0 bases from J, the gap between germline ends came to 10 bases. From germline, CDR1 is SGHDT and CDR2 YYEEEE.

J is TRBJ2-1 and V is TRBV2; D is unclear. Germline V gene lookup returns CDR1 SNHLY and CDR2 FYNNEI. The CDR3 has 11 residues. Trimming removed 11 bases at V and 2 bases at J, with 7 bases between. CDR3 bases: TGTGCCGCGGCTGCCTACAATGAGCAGTTCTTC. Its translation: CAAAAYNEQFF.

This chain uses TRBV30 with TRBJ1-5; D unclear. Germline CDR1 is GTSNPN and CDR2 is SVGIG (reference sequence). This CDR3 region has 14 residues. V was cut by 0 bases and J by 7 bases, with 13 bases left in between. CDR3 amino acids: CAWSVSGTGQPQHF. The CDR3 coding sequence is TGTGCCTGGAGTGTATCGGGTACCGGGCAGCCCCAGCATTTT.

V usage is TRBV27 and J usage is TRBJ1-6; no clear D. The CDR3 consists of 17 residues. CDR1 is MNHEY, CDR2 SMNVEV, per germline (reference sequence). Trimming stripped 3 bases from V and 1 base from J, with 13 bases between. The CDR3 DNA is TGTGCCAGCAGTTTGGGCTCCGTGGGGTCCTATAATTCACCCCTCCACTTT. It translates to CASSLGSVGSYNSPLHF.

This clone was detected only a few times. The chain is built from TRBV4-2 and TRBJ2-7; D remains ambiguous. Germline CDR1 is LGHNA and CDR2 is YNFKEQ. Trimming pared 0 bases from V and 0 bases from J, leaving 24 bases between. The CDR3 consists of 20 residues. CDR3 in amino acids: CASSQDLSPPGWIFSYEQYF. The CDR3 coding sequence is TGTGCCAGCAGCCAAGATCTTAGCCCCCCTGGATGGATCTTCTCCTACGAGCAGTACTTC.

The chain uses TRBV9 and TRBJ1-2; 7 bases are shared with TRBD1. This CDR3 spans 15 amino acids. CDR1 is SGDLS, CDR2 YYNGEE, per germline. J lost 2 bases, V lost 7 bases, and 11 bases had no gene match. The CDR3: CASALTGVSNYGYTF. The CDR3 DNA follows: TGTGCCAGCGCGCTTACAGGGGTATCCAACTATGGCTACACCTTC.

This clone appeared a few times. The CDR3 nucleotides are TGTGCCAGCAGCGTCCGGGACAGGGATGGCTACACCTTC. It yields the protein CASSVRDRDGYTF. The chain links TRBV6-1 to TRBJ1-2; 9 positions agree with TRBD1. The V gene end was trimmed by 6 bases and the J gene end by 6 bases; junction bases not matched to a gene: 5. Germline loops: CDR1 MNHNS, CDR2 SASEGT. The length of the CDR3 is 13 residues.

This chain joins TRBV7-2 and TRBJ2-1; 10 nucleotides line up with TRBD2. The V gene end was trimmed by 1 base and the J gene end by 9 bases; junction bases not matched to a gene: 6. CDR1 SGHTA and CDR2 FQGNSA come from the germline V gene. The CDR3 loop spans 15 amino acids. The CDR3 here is CASSLDPLAGVEQFF. CDR3 sequence (DNA): TGTGCCAGCAGCTTAGATCCCCTAGCGGGGGTTGAGCAGTTCTTC.

The chain joins TRBV10-3 to TRBJ1-2; D gene unclear. Trimming removed 0 bases from V and 6 bases from J, with 5 bases in between. The germline V gene has CDR1 ENHRY and CDR2 SYGVKD. There are 12 residues in the CDR3. This CDR3 is CAISESLDGYTF. The CDR3 bases are TGTGCCATCAGTGAGTCCCTAGATGGCTACACCTTC.

V gene TRBV11-2 combines with J gene TRBJ2-6; D is unclear. The CDR3 is 18 amino acids. In germline, CDR1 is SGHAT, CDR2 FQNNGV. V lost 2 bases to trimming and J lost 2 bases, with 16 bases between them. The CDR3 sequence: CASSLIQLSRTGANVLTF. As DNA, the CDR3 is TGTGCCAGCAGCTTAATTCAGCTGTCTCGCACTGGGGCCAACGTCCTGACTTTC.

There are a few counts of this clone. The chain has TRBV19 and TRBJ2-5; D perhaps matches TRBD1 (5 bases). The V end lost 3 bases, the J end lost 5 bases, and 16 bases lay between the germline ends. CDR3 length equals 15 residues. The germline CDR1 and CDR2 sequences are LNHDA and SQIVND (reference sequence). CDR3 DNA sequence: TGTGCCAGTAGTATTGGGGCAGGAAGAAGGGAGACCCAGTACTTC. Protein product: CASSIGAGRRETQYF.

A few counts support this clone. V gene TRBV5-4 combines with J gene TRBJ2-1, with a tentative D call TRBD2 (6 bases). Germline lookup yields CDR1 SGHNT and CDR2 YYREEE (reference sequence). The ends were cut back, 4 bases at V and 4 bases at J, with 15 bases in the middle. The CDR3 loop spans 15 amino acids. The CDR3 bases are TGTGCCAGCAGCGCCCGGGACTTGACTTACAATGAGCAGTTCTTC. Protein sequence: CASSARDLTYNEQFF.

In this sample, this clone turned up a few times. V is TRBV30 and J is TRBJ1-5; D is undetermined. Germline V lookup: CDR1 GTSNPN, CDR2 SVGIG (reference sequence). Trimming took off 1 base at V and 0 bases at J, with 7 bases between the two ends. The CDR3 contains 14 residues. Here the CDR3 reads CAWSAPYSNQPQHF. The CDR3 region has the DNA TGTGCCTGGAGTGCCCCTTATAGCAATCAGCCCCAGCATTTT.

The chain links TRBV29-1 to TRBJ1-6; no definite D call. V shed 4 bases and J shed 10 bases, with 8 bases lying between them. This CDR3 has 11 amino acids. Germline values: CDR1 SQVTM, CDR2 ANQGSEA. Here the CDR3 reads CSVGSVSPLHF. The CDR3 coding sequence is TGCAGCGTTGGCAGCGTCTCACCCCTCCACTTT.